These 23 T cell receptor beta chains originate from one sample sequenced in a study of blood T cell repertoires in COVID-19 (TCRdb year 2020). The method behind the library was the immunoSEQ multiplex PCR assay. As stored in TCRdb, this immuneACCESS dataset retains in-frame rearrangements with V and J assigned. A fraction of the clones does not appear; measured against another copy, unresolved V genes explain less than half of the discrepancy, and the remainder lacks a known reason. The sample table records 160,000 or so clones; about 80% of these occur just once. The ten largest clones capture under 0.75% of the sample. Sequenced input: peripheral blood. The receptors here all came from a man aged 55-75 years with acute or convalescent COVID-19.

The chain combines TRBV5-1 with TRBJ2-3; possible D gene TRBD2, 5 bases. V lost 4 bases to trimming and J lost 0 bases, with 12 bases between them. This CDR3 has 15 residues. CDR1 and CDR2 (germline): SGHRS, YFSETQ. The CDR3 coding sequence is TGCGCCAGCAGCGTGTCGGGGATGAGCACAGATACGCAGTATTTT. Translation: CASSVSGMSTDTQYF.

The CDR3 DNA sequence: TGTGCCACCAGGGTCTATAGCAATCAGCCCCAGCATTTT. It translates to CATRVYSNQPQHF. The V call is TRBV24-1, the J call TRBJ1-5; D gene unclear. CDR1 is KGHDR, CDR2 SFDVKD, per germline. V was pared by 7 bases and J by 0 bases, with 6 bases between. The CDR3 is 13 residues long.

The chain uses TRBV10-3 and TRBJ2-7; TRBD2 agrees at 11 bases. V trimming: 1 base; J trimming: 2 bases; junction bases outside the gene matches: 4. CDR3 length: 16 residues. Germline V gene sequence: CDR1 ENHRY, CDR2 SYGVKD. The CDR3 nucleotides are TGTGCCATCAGTGAGTTTGGGACTAGCGGTACCTACGAGCAGTACTTC. Encoded protein: CAISEFGTSGTYEQYF.

This CDR3 is CASSPRGGSYNSPLHF. The CDR3 coding sequence is TGTGCCAGCAGCCCTAGGGGGGGCTCCTATAATTCACCCCTCCACTTT. The chain combines TRBV5-6 with TRBJ1-6; weak D call: TRBD1 (6 bases). Germline lookup yields CDR1 SGHDT and CDR2 YYEEEE. Between the trimmed V and J ends, which lost 4 bases and 0 bases, there was a span of 11 bases. This CDR3 spans 16 amino acids.

The V gene is TRBV27, the J gene TRBJ1-2; D remains ambiguous. From germline, CDR1 is MNHEY and CDR2 SMNVEV (reference sequence). This CDR3 is built from 14 residues. V was pared by 4 bases and J by 4 bases, with 13 bases between. Here the CDR3 DNA reads TGTGCCAGCAGTTCCCCCCGGGATGGCTATGGCTACACCTTC. The encoded protein is CASSSPRDGYGYTF.

V is TRBV7-2 and J is TRBJ2-2; TRBD1 matches 7 bases. V was clipped by 6 bases and J by 6 bases; unmatched bases: 10. This CDR3 spans 15 amino acids. The V gene's germline CDR1 is SGHTA and CDR2 FQGNSA. The CDR3 loop reads CASRLDRARSGELFF. CDR3 nucleotide sequence: TGTGCCAGCAGGCTCGACAGGGCTAGGTCCGGGGAGCTGTTTTTT. Together with reference TRBV7-2 and TRBJ2-2, the CDR3 gives the full variable domain: GAGVSQSPSNKVTEKGKDVELRCDPISGHTALYWYRQSLGQGLEFLIYFQGNSAPDKSGLPSDRFSAERTGGSVSTLTIQRTQQEDSAVYLCASRLDRARSGELFFGEGSRLTVL.

This chain links TRBV29-1 with TRBJ1-2; D is perhaps TRBD1 (6 bases). CDR3 length: 12 residues. Trimming took off 4 bases at V and 6 bases at J, with 12 bases between the two ends. Germline V CDR1 and CDR2: SQVTM, ANQGSEA. CDR3 loop: CSVVGGAHGYTF. DNA of the CDR3: TGCAGCGTTGTAGGGGGGGCTCATGGCTACACCTTC.

The chain is built from TRBV14 and TRBJ2-1, with TRBD2 identical over 11 bases. CDR3 size: 17 residues. V lost 1 base and J lost 6; bases outside the gene matches: 8. The germline V gene has CDR1 SGHDN and CDR2 FVKESK. CDR3 loop: CASSQGRGSGRANEQFF. The CDR3 DNA sequence: TGTGCCAGCAGCCAAGGGCGGGGTAGCGGGAGGGCCAATGAGCAGTTCTTC.

This rearrangement joins TRBV27 to TRBJ2-1, with D unclear. This CDR3 contains 16 residues. Trimming stripped 1 base from V and 0 bases from J, with 10 bases between. The germline V gene has CDR1 MNHEY and CDR2 SMNVEV (reference sequence). The DNA for the CDR3 is TGTGCCAGCAGTTTATTGGCTTCCTTCTCCTACAATGAGCAGTTCTTC. Amino acid sequence: CASSLLASFSYNEQFF.

This chain connects TRBV20-1 to TRBJ2-7; D gene unclear. Trimming removed 6 bases at V and 3 bases at J, with 9 bases between. The germline CDR1 and CDR2 sequences are DFQATT and SNEGSKA (reference sequence). The CDR3 is made up of 11 amino acids. The CDR3 DNA reads TGCAGTGCCGCAGTTCTCTACGAGCAGTACTTC. Its protein product is CSAAVLYEQYF.

The chain recombines TRBV3-1 (or the pseudogene TRBV3-2) with TRBJ2-1; 8 nucleotides match TRBD2. Per germline, CDR1 LGHDT and CDR2 YNNKEL (reference sequence). The CDR3 has 15 amino acids. V dropped 6 bases and J dropped 1; count of bases not matched to a gene: 5. CDR3 DNA: TGTGCCAGCAGTTCGACTAGCGCGTCCTACAATGAGCAGTTCTTC. This gives the protein CASSSTSASYNEQFF.

V and J are TRBV18 and TRBJ1-1; a possible D gene is TRBD1 (6 bases). The V gene lost 3 bases and the J gene lost 6 bases, with 14 bases spanning the gap. From germline, CDR1 is KGHSH and CDR2 LQKENI. This CDR3 is built from 14 residues. The CDR3 loop is CASSPGGGGAEAFF. The CDR3 nucleotides read TGTGCCAGCTCACCGGGAGGGGGAGGTGCTGAAGCTTTCTTT.

The gene calls are TRBV4-2 and TRBJ1-1, with TRBD1 matching 8 bases. V gave up 0 bases and J gave up 5 bases; unmatched junction bases: 11. This CDR3 is built from 17 residues. Germline V gene data show CDR1 as LGHNA and CDR2 as YNFKEQ. The CDR3 DNA sequence: TGTGCCAGCAGCCAAGATCCCCAGACAGGGGTCGTAACTGAAGCTTTCTTT. Translation: CASSQDPQTGVVTEAFF.

V and J are TRBV3-1 (or the pseudogene TRBV3-2) and TRBJ1-1; D perhaps matches TRBD1 (6 bases). This CDR3 contains 12 residues. Trimming cost V 6 bases and J 4 bases, with 9 bases left between them. In germline, CDR1 is LGHDT, CDR2 YNNKEL (reference sequence). DNA for the CDR3: TGTGCCAGCAGGCTAGGGGGCACTGAAGCTTTCTTT. The encoded protein is CASRLGGTEAFF.

The chain joins TRBV18 to TRBJ1-2; D is undetermined. V was shortened by 0 bases and J by 2 bases, with 10 bases between the two germline ends. CDR1 and CDR2 from the germline V gene are KGHSH and LQKENI. The CDR3 contains 15 residues. The CDR3 here is CASSPPSTGNYGYTF. The CDR3 DNA reads as TGTGCCAGCTCACCACCGAGTACGGGAAACTATGGCTACACCTTC.

The CDR3 is CASTRAGSANTGELFF. The DNA for the CDR3 is TGTGCCAGCACCAGGGCGGGGTCCGCGAACACCGGGGAGCTGTTTTTT. The chain carries TRBV5-4 and TRBJ2-2; TRBD2 might be the D (6 bases). Germline CDR1 SGHNT, CDR2 YYREEE (reference sequence). The CDR3 extends over 16 amino acids. V lost 6 bases to trimming and J lost 0 bases, with 15 bases between them. The variable domain in full, with the rest retrieved from reference TRBV5-4 and TRBJ2-2, is ETGVTQSPTHLIKTRGQQVTLRCSSQSGHNTVSWYQQALGQGPQFIFQYYREEENGRGNFPPRFSGLQFPNYSSELNVNALELDDSALYLCASTRAGSANTGELFFGEGSRLTVL.

The V and J genes are TRBV15 and TRBJ2-1; a weak D match, TRBD2 (6 bases). The CDR3 is 15 amino acids. Germline loops: CDR1 LNHNV, CDR2 YYDKDF (reference sequence). Trimming pared 1 base from V and 4 bases from J, leaving 11 bases between. The CDR3 loop reads CATSRGQGGYNEQFF. CDR3 sequence (DNA): TGTGCCACCAGCAGAGGGCAGGGAGGTTACAATGAGCAGTTCTTC.

The chain uses TRBV29-1 and TRBJ2-7; 8 bases map to TRBD1. CDR1 and CDR2 from the germline V gene are SQVTM and ANQGSEA. V shed 5 bases, J shed 4 bases, and the junction held 10 bases outside the gene matches. The CDR3 length is 14 residues. This CDR3 is CSVQIGQGPYEQYF. The CDR3 coding sequence is TGCAGCGTTCAGATAGGACAGGGACCTTACGAGCAGTACTTC.

This clone has just one count. The V and J genes are TRBV9 and TRBJ1-2, with 7 nucleotides matching TRBD1. CDR3 size: 13 residues. Germline values: CDR1 SGDLS, CDR2 YYNGEE. V lost 4 bases, J lost 6 bases, and 6 bases stayed unmatched. In nucleotides, the CDR3 is TGTGCCAGCAGCCCAGAGCAGGGGGATGGCTACACCTTC. Residues: CASSPEQGDGYTF.

V is TRBV4-1 and J is TRBJ2-5; D may be TRBD1 (5 bases). The CDR3 sequence is 17 residues long. The V end was cut by 10 bases, the J end by 0 bases, with 24 bases between. Germline CDR1 reads MGHRA; CDR2 reads YSYEKL. The CDR3 sequence is CATSLGRHRLDQETQYF. The CDR3, as DNA: TGCGCCACTTCGCTGGGCCGCCACAGGTTAGACCAAGAGACCCAGTACTTC.

This clone was found once. The chain employs TRBV2 and TRBJ1-1, with D perhaps matching TRBD1 (5 bases). Trimming took off 7 bases at V and 3 bases at J, with 15 bases between the two ends. CDR3 length: 14 amino acids. CDR1 SNHLY and CDR2 FYNNEI come from the germline V gene. In DNA form, the CDR3 reads TGTGCCAGCATCCAGATGCAAGGGGACACTGAAGCTTTCTTT. Amino acid sequence: CASIQMQGDTEAFF.

This clone has a single count. The chain uses TRBV9 and TRBJ1-2; no firm D call. Germline assignment: CDR1 SGDLS and CDR2 YYNGEE. The CDR3 runs to 15 residues. Trimming pared 0 bases from V and 1 base from J, leaving 10 bases between. CDR3 amino acids: CASSVGNSHNYGYTF. CDR3 DNA: TGTGCCAGCAGCGTAGGAAACAGCCATAACTATGGCTACACCTTC.

This chain joins TRBV29-1 and TRBJ2-7; TRBD2 matches 9 bases. Germline values: CDR1 SQVTM, CDR2 ANQGSEA. The CDR3 has 13 amino acids. V trimming: 7 bases; J trimming: 4 bases; junction bases outside the gene matches: 8. CDR3 region: CSDRGRARYEQYF. For the CDR3, the DNA is TGCAGCGACCGCGGGAGGGCCAGGTACGAGCAGTACTTC.